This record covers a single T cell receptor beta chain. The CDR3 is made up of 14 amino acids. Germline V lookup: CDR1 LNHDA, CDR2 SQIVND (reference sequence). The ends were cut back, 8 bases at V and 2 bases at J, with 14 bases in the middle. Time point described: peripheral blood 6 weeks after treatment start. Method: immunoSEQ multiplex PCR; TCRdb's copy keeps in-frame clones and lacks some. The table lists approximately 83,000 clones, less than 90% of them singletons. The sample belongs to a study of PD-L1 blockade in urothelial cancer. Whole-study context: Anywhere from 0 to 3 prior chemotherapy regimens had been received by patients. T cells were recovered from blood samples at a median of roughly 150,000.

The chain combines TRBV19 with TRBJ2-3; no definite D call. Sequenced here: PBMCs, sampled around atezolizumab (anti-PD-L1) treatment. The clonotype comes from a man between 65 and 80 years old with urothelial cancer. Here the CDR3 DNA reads TGTGCCAGTGCTTATCCTGGAGACACAGATACGCAGTATTTT. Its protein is CASAYPGDTDTQYF.